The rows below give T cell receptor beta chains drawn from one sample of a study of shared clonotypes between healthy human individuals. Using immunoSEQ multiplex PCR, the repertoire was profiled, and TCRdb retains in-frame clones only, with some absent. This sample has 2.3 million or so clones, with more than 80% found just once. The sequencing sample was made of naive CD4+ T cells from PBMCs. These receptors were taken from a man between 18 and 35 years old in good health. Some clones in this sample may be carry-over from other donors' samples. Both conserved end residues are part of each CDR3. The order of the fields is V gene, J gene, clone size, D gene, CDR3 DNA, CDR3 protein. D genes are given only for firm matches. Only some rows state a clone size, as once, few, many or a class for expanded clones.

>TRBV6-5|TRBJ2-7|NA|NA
TGTGCCAGCAATCGCATGTCAGGGCAGAGCGAGCAGTACTTC
CASNRMSGQSEQYF
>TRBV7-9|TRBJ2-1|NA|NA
TGTGCCAGCAGCTTGGGGGGACTCAACTACGACGATGAGCAGTTCTTC
CASSLGGLNYDDEQFF
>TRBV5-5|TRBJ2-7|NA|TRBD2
TGTGCCAGCAGCTTGAGGGCTAGCGGGCAGACCTACGAGCAGTACTTC
CASSLRASGQTYEQYF
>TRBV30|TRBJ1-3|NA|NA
TGTGCCTGGAGTGTACGCAGGCCCCTCGGAAACACCATATATTTT
CAWSVRRPLGNTIYF
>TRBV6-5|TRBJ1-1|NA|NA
TGTGCCAGCATACAGAGCATGAACACTGAAGCTTTCTTT
CASIQSMNTEAFF
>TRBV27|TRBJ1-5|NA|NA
TGTGCCAGCCGGAGTTGGCAGGGCAATCAGCCCCAGCATTTT
CASRSWQGNQPQHF
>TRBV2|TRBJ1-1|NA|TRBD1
TGTGCCAGCAGAGGGACAGGGGGCCCTGTGAACACTGAAGCTTTCTTT
CASRGTGGPVNTEAFF
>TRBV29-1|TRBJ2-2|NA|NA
TGCAGCGTGGATCGTCAGGGGAAGCCCGGGGAGCTGTTTTTT
CSVDRQGKPGELFF
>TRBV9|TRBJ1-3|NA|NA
TGTGCCAGCAGCGACCTCTCTGGAAACACCATATATTTT
CASSDLSGNTIYF
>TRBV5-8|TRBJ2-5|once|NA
TGTGCCAGCAGCTTAACGGGAAACAAAGAGACCCAGTACTTC
CASSLTGNKETQYF
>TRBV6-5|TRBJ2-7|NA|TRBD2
TGTGCCAGCAGTTACCTTAGCGGGAGTGGGTACGAGCAGTACTTC
CASSYLSGSGYEQYF
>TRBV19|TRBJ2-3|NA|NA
TGTGCCAGTAGTATCCTTGGGGCGGTTATGCATTTT
CASSILGAVMHF
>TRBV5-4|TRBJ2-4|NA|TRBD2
TGTGCCAGCAGCTTGGCCGGGGGGAAAAACATTCAGTACTTC
CASSLAGGKNIQYF
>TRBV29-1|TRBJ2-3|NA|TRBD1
TGCAGCGTTCTTACCGGGACAGGGTTAGCAGATACGCAGTATTTT
CSVLTGTGLADTQYF
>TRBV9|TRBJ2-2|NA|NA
TGTGCCAGCAGCGAGGGGCAAGGCACCGGGGAGCTGTTTTTT
CASSEGQGTGELFF
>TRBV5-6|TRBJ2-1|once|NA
TGTGCCAGCAGCTTGCGGGGATCCTACAATGAGCAGTTCTTC
CASSLRGSYNEQFF
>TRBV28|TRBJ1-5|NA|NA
TGTGCCAGCAGACCCACGGTTGGGCGGAATCAGCCCCAGCATTTT
CASRPTVGRNQPQHF
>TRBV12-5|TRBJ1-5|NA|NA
TGTGCTAGTGGGCTGACAGGCAACAATCAGCCCCAGCATTTT
CASGLTGNNQPQHF
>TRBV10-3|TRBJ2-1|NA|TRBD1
TGTGCCATCAGTGCGGGACAGCACAATGAGCAGTTCTTC
CAISAGQHNEQFF
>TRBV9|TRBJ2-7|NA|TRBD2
TGTGCCAGCAGCGTAGCTGGCCTAGCGGGCGCCTACGAGCAGTACTTC
CASSVAGLAGAYEQYF
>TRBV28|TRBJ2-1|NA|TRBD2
TGTGCCAGCAGTCCGGGGACTAGCGGGAGCCACTACAATGAGCAGTTCTTC
CASSPGTSGSHYNEQFF
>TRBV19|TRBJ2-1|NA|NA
TGTGCCAGTAGTATTCGGGCCCGGCAAAGCTCCTACAATGAGCAGTTCTTC
CASSIRARQSSYNEQFF
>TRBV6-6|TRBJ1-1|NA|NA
TGTGCCAGCAGTGGTATGAACACTGAAGCTTTCTTT
CASSGMNTEAFF
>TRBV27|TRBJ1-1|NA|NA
TGTGCCAGCAGTTTTGAGAGGGCGAGGCCGGGTTTCTTT
CASSFERARPGFF
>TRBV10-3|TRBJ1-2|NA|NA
TGTGCCATCAGTGACTCACAGGGATCGAAAGGCTACACCTTC
CAISDSQGSKGYTF
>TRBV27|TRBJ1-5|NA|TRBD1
TGTGCCAGCAGTTCCTTGACAGGGGTACGGCGCAGCAATCAGCCCCAGCATTTT
CASSSLTGVRRSNQPQHF
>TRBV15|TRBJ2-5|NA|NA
TGTGCCACCAGCAGAGTAGGACGCCAAGAGACCCAGTACTTC
CATSRVGRQETQYF
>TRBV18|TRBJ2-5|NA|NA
TGTGCCAGCTCACCACCGCCGGCTAGTCGGGAGACCCAGTACTTC
CASSPPPASRETQYF